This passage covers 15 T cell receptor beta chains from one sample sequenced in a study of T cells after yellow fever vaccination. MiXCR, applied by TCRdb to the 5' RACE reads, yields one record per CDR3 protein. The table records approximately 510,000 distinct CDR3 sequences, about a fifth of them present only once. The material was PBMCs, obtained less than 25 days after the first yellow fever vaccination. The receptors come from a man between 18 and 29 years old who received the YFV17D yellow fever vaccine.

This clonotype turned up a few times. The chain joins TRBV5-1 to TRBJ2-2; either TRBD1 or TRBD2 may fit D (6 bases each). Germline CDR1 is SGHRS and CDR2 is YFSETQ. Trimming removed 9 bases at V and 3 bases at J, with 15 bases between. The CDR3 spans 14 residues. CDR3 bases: TGCGCCACCTCTCGGGGGCGGGACACCGGGGAGCTGTTTTTT. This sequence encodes CATSRGRDTGELFF.

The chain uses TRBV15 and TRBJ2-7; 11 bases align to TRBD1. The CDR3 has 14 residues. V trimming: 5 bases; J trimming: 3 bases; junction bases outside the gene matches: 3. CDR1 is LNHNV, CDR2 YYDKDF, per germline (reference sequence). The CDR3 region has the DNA TGTGCCACCAGCGGGGACAGGGGGAACTACGAGCAGTACTTC. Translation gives CATSGDRGNYEQYF.

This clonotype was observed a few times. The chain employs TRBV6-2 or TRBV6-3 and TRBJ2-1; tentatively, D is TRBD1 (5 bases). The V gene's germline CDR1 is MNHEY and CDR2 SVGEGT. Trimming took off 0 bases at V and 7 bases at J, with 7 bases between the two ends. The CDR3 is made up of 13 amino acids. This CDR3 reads CASSYSPGNEQFF. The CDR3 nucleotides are TGTGCCAGCAGTTACTCCCCAGGGAATGAGCAGTTCTTC.

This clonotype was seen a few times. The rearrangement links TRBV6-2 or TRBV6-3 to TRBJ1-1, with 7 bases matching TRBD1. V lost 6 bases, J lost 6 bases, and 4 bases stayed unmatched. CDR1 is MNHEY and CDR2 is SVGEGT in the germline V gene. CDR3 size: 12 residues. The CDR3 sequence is CASRKGAAEAFF. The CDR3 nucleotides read TGTGCCAGCAGAAAGGGGGCCGCTGAAGCTTTCTTT.

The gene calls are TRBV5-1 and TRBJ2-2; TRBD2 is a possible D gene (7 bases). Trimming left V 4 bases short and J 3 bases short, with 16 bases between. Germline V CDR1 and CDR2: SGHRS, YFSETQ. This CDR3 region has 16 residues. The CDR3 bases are TGCGCCAGCAGCCCTTCGGGGGGCGTGGACACCGGGGAGCTGTTTTTT. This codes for CASSPSGGVDTGELFF.

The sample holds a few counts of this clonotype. The CDR3 DNA follows: TGTGCCAGCACCCAGGGAAGGTCCTCCTACGAGCAGTACTTC. It codes for CASTQGRSSYEQYF. The V and J genes are TRBV13 and TRBJ2-7, with a possible D match to TRBD1 (5 bases). Per the germline V gene, CDR1 is PRHDT and CDR2 is FYEKMQ (reference sequence). Trimming shortened V by 7 bases and J by 0 bases, and 13 bases separated the two germline ends. This CDR3 has 14 residues. The whole variable domain, remainder taken from reference TRBV13 and TRBJ2-7, is AAGVIQSPRHLIKEKRETATLKCYPIPRHDTVYWYQQGPGQDPQFLISFYEKMQSDKGSIPDRFSAQQFSDYHSELNMSSLELGDSALYFCASTQGRSSYEQYFGPGTRLTVT.

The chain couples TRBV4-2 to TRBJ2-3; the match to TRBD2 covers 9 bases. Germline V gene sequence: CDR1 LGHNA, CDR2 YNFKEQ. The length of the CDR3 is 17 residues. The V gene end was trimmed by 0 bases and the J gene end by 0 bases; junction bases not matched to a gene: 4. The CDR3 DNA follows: TGTGCCAGCAGCCAAGATGCGGCGGGGGGGAGCACAGATACGCAGTATTTT. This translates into CASSQDAAGGSTDTQYF.

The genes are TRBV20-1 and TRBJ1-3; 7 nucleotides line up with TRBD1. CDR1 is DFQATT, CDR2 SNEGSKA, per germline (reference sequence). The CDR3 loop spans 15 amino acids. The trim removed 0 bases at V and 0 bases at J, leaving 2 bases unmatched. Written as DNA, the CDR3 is TGCAGTGCTAGAGAGGGGACAGTCTCTGGAAACACCATATATTTT. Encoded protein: CSAREGTVSGNTIYF.

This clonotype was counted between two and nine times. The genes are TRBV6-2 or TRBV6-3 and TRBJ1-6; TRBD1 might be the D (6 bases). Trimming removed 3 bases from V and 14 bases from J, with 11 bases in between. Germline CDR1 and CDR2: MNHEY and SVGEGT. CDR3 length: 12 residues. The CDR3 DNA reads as TGTGCCAGCAGTTATCGGGGGCTGACCCTCCACTTT. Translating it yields CASSYRGLTLHF.

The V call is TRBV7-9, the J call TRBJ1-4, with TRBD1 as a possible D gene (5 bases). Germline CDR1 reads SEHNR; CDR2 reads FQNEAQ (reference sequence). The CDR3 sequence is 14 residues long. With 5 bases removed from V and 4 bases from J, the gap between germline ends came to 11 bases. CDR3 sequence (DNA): TGTGCCAGCAGCCATCGACAGATTAATGAAAAACTGTTTTTT. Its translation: CASSHRQINEKLFF.

CDR3 DNA: TGTGCTACCCGGGGCGGAGATACGCAGTATTTT. As protein: CATRGGDTQYF. This sequence joins TRBV12-3 or TRBV12-4 and TRBJ2-3; TRBD1 or TRBD2 may be the D gene (5 bases each). CDR3 length: 11 amino acids.

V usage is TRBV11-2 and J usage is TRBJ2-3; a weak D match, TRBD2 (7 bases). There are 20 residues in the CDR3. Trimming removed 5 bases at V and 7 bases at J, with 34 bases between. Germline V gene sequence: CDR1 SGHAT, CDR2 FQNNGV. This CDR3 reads CASSPLYGGRYSIRLNTQYF. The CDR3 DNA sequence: TGTGCCAGCAGCCCTCTCTACGGGGGGCGCTACTCCATCCGCCTTAATACGCAGTATTTT.

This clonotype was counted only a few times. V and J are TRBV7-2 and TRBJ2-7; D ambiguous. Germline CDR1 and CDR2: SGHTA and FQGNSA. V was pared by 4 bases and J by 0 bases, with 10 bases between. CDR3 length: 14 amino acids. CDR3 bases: TGTGCCAGCAGCTGGGTCGAGAGCTCCTACGAGCAGTACGTC. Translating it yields CASSWVESSYEQYV.

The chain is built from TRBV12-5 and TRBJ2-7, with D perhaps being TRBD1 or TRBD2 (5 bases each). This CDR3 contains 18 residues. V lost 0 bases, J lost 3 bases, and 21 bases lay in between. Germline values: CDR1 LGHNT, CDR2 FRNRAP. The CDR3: CASGLVLRSRGANYEQYF. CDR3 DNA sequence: TGTGCTAGTGGTTTGGTACTACGCTCGAGGGGCGCTAACTACGAGCAGTACTTC.

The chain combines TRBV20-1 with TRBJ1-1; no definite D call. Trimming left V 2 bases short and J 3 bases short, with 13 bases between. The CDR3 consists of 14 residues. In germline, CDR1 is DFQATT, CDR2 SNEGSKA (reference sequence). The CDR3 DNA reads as TGCAGTGCTAGACTCCGGGTGGCGGACACTGAAGCTTTCTTT. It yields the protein CSARLRVADTEAFF.